This passage covers 29 T cell receptor beta chains from one sample sequenced in a study of OX40 agonist ivuxolimab in advanced cancers. Repertoires were generated with immunoSEQ multiplex PCR, while TCRdb's copy carries only in-frame clones and drops some. The data hold tens of thousands of clones, with about nine tenths observed a single time. Sequencing was performed on CD4+ or CD8+ T cells sorted from blood, taken in a trial of the OX40 agonist ivuxolimab. These receptors came from an adult with an advanced solid tumor such as melanoma, head and neck, liver or kidney cancer.

V usage is TRBV9 and J usage is TRBJ1-3, with D hard to call. CDR1 and CDR2 from the germline V gene are SGDLS and YYNGEE. The length of the CDR3 is 15 residues. Trimming took off 6 bases at V and 6 bases at J, with 19 bases between the two ends. The DNA of the CDR3 is TGTGCCAGCACCCCCGGAGGAGGCGCCGAAAACACCATATATTTT. It is translated as CASTPGGGAENTIYF.

The chain combines TRBV7-2 with TRBJ2-3, with 12 bases lining up with TRBD2. Germline V lookup: CDR1 SGHTA, CDR2 FQGNSA. Trimming removed 5 bases from V and 2 bases from J; junction bases left unmatched: 11. This CDR3 region has 18 residues. The CDR3 DNA is TGTGCCAGCAGCACCGGGACTAGCGGGTGGACTTACACAGATACGCAGTATTTT. Translating it yields CASSTGTSGWTYTDTQYF.

V and J are TRBV4-1 and TRBJ2-3, with TRBD2 identical over 8 bases. J lost 0 bases, V lost 4 bases, and 9 bases had no gene match. This CDR3 spans 17 amino acids. Germline V gives CDR1 MGHRA, CDR2 YSYEKL. This CDR3 is CASSPYLRGASTDTQYF. The CDR3 coding sequence is TGCGCCAGCAGCCCGTATCTGCGGGGGGCAAGCACAGATACGCAGTATTTT.

The rearrangement links TRBV11-2 to TRBJ2-3; D unresolved. Between the trimmed V and J ends, which lost 5 bases and 3 bases, there was a span of 18 bases. Germline V gives CDR1 SGHAT, CDR2 FQNNGV. CDR3 length equals 16 residues. CDR3 bases: TGTGCCAGCAGCCTATTCGGCCCTAGTAAGACAGATACGCAGTATTTT. The encoded protein is CASSLFGPSKTDTQYF.

The V and J genes are TRBV4-1 and TRBJ2-7; D not certain. Trimming cost V 0 bases and J 5 bases, with 14 bases left between them. Germline assignment: CDR1 MGHRA and CDR2 YSYEKL. This CDR3 contains 15 residues. Here the CDR3 DNA reads TGCGCCAGCAGCCAAGATGGGCTAATTGGGGACGAGCAGTACTTC. Residues: CASSQDGLIGDEQYF.

The chain employs TRBV28 and TRBJ1-3; D gene ambiguous. The CDR3 runs 15 residues. Between the trimmed V and J ends, which lost 7 bases and 0 bases, there was a span of 13 bases. CDR1 is MDHEN and CDR2 is SYDVKM in the germline V gene. CDR3 nucleotide sequence: TGTGCCAGCACCCCAGCTTTATACTCTGGAAACACCATATATTTT. This sequence encodes CASTPALYSGNTIYF.

The chain recombines TRBV5-6 with TRBJ2-1; 11 bases match TRBD2. Trimming took 3 bases from V and 7 from J; bases not matched to a gene: 12. In germline, CDR1 is SGHDT, CDR2 YYEEEE. This CDR3 comprises 17 residues. In DNA, the CDR3 is TGTGCCAGCAGCTGGGGATCACTAGCGGGAGTAGGGAATGAGCAGTTCTTC. Translation gives CASSWGSLAGVGNEQFF. Filled out from reference TRBV5-6 and TRBJ2-1, the complete variable domain reads DAGVTQSPTHLIKTRGQQVTLRCSPKSGHDTVSWYQQALGQGPQFIFQYYEEEERQRGNFPDRFSGHQFPNYSSELNVNALLLGDSALYLCASSWGSLAGVGNEQFFGPGTRLTVL.

V is TRBV30 and J is TRBJ2-1; TRBD1 might be the D (5 bases). With 4 bases removed from V and 10 bases from J, the gap between germline ends came to 17 bases. Germline CDR1 reads GTSNPN; CDR2 reads SVGIG (reference sequence). CDR3 length equals 13 residues. This CDR3 is CAWTFRTPGEQFF. CDR3 coding DNA: TGTGCCTGGACATTCAGGACCCCAGGGGAGCAGTTCTTC.

The genes are TRBV4-1 and TRBJ2-1; D gene uncertain. CDR3 size: 14 residues. V was pared by 5 bases and J by 2 bases, with 10 bases between. CDR1 is MGHRA, CDR2 YSYEKL, per germline. The CDR3 loop is CASSVRSTYNEQFF. The CDR3 DNA follows: TGCGCCAGCAGCGTGAGGTCTACCTACAATGAGCAGTTCTTC.

The rearrangement joins TRBV4-2 to TRBJ1-6; TRBD1 aligns across 8 bases. The CDR3 has 15 amino acids. Germline V gives CDR1 LGHNA, CDR2 YNFKEQ. The trim removed 1 base at V and 10 bases at J, leaving 6 bases unmatched. CDR3 bases: TGTGCCAGCAGCCAAGGACAGGGGAGTGAATCACCCCTCCACTTT. Amino acids: CASSQGQGSESPLHF.

The chain carries TRBV28 and TRBJ1-1, with D perhaps TRBD1 (6 bases). This CDR3 region has 11 residues. Germline V gives CDR1 MDHEN, CDR2 SYDVKM. V dropped 3 bases and J dropped 11 bases, with 10 bases sitting between them. The chain's CDR3 is CASSFYREAFF. The CDR3 DNA sequence: TGTGCCAGCAGTTTTTACAGGGAGGCTTTCTTT.

This sequence joins TRBV9 and TRBJ2-2, with TRBD1 matching over 11 bases. The CDR3 runs to 21 residues. V lost 0 bases to trimming and J lost 0 bases; unmatched junction nucleotides: 13. Germline V gene data show CDR1 as SGDLS and CDR2 as YYNGEE. CDR3 sequence reads: CASSVAPGTGGTNANTGELFF. DNA of the CDR3: TGTGCCAGCAGCGTAGCCCCCGGGACAGGGGGTACTAACGCGAACACCGGGGAGCTGTTTTTT.

The chain recombines TRBV6-1 with TRBJ2-5; D remains ambiguous. Trimming pared 6 bases from V and 2 bases from J, leaving 10 bases between. CDR3 length equals 13 residues. In germline, CDR1 is MNHNS, CDR2 SASEGT. CDR3 sequence (DNA): TGTGCCAGCAGGTTCGTTGAACAAGAGACCCAGTACTTC. Protein sequence: CASRFVEQETQYF.

This sequence joins TRBV6-1 and TRBJ2-5; 11 positions agree with TRBD2. Germline loops: CDR1 MNHNS, CDR2 SASEGT. J gave up 4 bases and V 7 bases, and 8 bases lay outside the gene matches. The CDR3 spans 15 residues. CDR3: CASTHTSGSRETQYF. In DNA, the CDR3 is TGTGCCAGCACCCACACTAGCGGGAGTCGAGAGACCCAGTACTTC.

This clone has a single count. The chain recombines TRBV21-1 with TRBJ2-7; TRBD2 is the table's D call, not checked against the DNA. TRBV21-1 is marked as a pseudogene. The CDR3 length is 17 residues. Here the CDR3 reads CASSKGGSTPTKDEQYV. CDR3 DNA sequence: TGTGCCAGCAGCAAGGGGGGTAGTACCCCGACGAAGGACGAGCAGTACGTC.

The genes are TRBV10-2 and TRBJ2-7; 7 nucleotides match TRBD2. The length of the CDR3 is 13 residues. V trimming: 0 bases; J trimming: 4 bases; junction bases outside the gene matches: 0. Per germline, CDR1 WSHSY and CDR2 SAAADI. The CDR3 here is CASSESGGYEQYV. Here the CDR3 DNA reads TGCGCCAGCAGTGAGTCGGGGGGGTACGAGCAGTACGTC.

The gene calls are TRBV2 and TRBJ1-1; the D is unclear. Germline V gene lookup returns CDR1 SNHLY and CDR2 FYNNEI. There are 16 residues in the CDR3. Trimming took 4 bases from V and 0 from J, leaving 15 bases between them. The CDR3 sequence: CASSGGWSRMNTEAFF. The CDR3 coding sequence is TGTGCCAGCAGTGGCGGCTGGAGCCGCATGAACACTGAAGCTTTCTTT.

The genes are TRBV27 and TRBJ2-5, with TRBD2 matching 10 bases. The V gene end was trimmed by 6 bases and the J gene end by 5 bases; junction bases not matched to a gene: 12. The CDR3 extends over 16 amino acids. Per the germline V gene, CDR1 is MNHEY and CDR2 is SMNVEV (reference sequence). The CDR3 here is CASSRIQAGGPETQYF. In nucleotides, the CDR3 is TGTGCCAGCAGCCGAATACAAGCGGGAGGGCCCGAGACCCAGTACTTC.

This clone was counted once. One end of the junction does not line up with germline, which may come from a read error. The rearrangement links TRBV7-7 to TRBJ2-2; 11 nucleotides line up with TRBD2. The CDR3 runs 15 residues. Per the germline V gene, CDR1 is SSHAT and CDR2 is FNYEAQ (reference sequence). In DNA form, the CDR3 reads TGTGCTAGCAGCCGGGGACTAGCGGACACCGGGGAGCTGTTTTTT. Translation: CASSRGLADTGELFF. Full variable domain (outside the CDR3, taken from reference TRBV7-7 and TRBJ2-2): GAGVSQSPRYKVTKRGQDVTLRCDPISSHATLYWYQQALGQGPEFLTYFNYEAQPDKSGLPSDRFSAERPEGSISTLTIQRTEQRDSAMYRCASSRGLADTGELFFGEGSRLTVL.

The chain is built from TRBV7-3 and TRBJ2-3, with D perhaps TRBD2 (6 bases). CDR3 size: 23 residues. Germline loops: CDR1 SGHTA, CDR2 FQGTGA. V was trimmed by 0 bases and J by 0 bases, leaving 31 bases between them. The CDR3 DNA reads as TGTGCCAGCAGCTTAACATGGGTGTCGGGGGATCTAGGACCCACCCGTAGCACAGATACGCAGTATTTT. Translated, it gives CASSLTWVSGDLGPTRSTDTQYF. Full variable domain (remainder filled in from reference TRBV7-3 and TRBJ2-3): GAGVSQTPSNKVTEKGKYVELRCDPISGHTALYWYRQSLGQGPEFLIYFQGTGAADDSGLPNDRFFAVRPEGSVSTLKIQRTERGDSAVYLCASSLTWVSGDLGPTRSTDTQYFGPGTRLTVL.

This clone was seen just once. The chain recombines TRBV7-7 with TRBJ2-1, with D hard to call. V was shortened by 10 bases and J by 2 bases, with 12 bases between the two germline ends. The CDR3 runs to 13 residues. Germline CDR1 SSHAT, CDR2 FNYEAQ (reference sequence). In DNA form, the CDR3 reads TGTGCCAAGCAGGCGATCACCTACAATGAGCAGTTCTTC. Amino acid sequence: CAKQAITYNEQFF.

CDR3 coding DNA: TGTGCCATCCCACAGGGTGGGGCCGGGGAGCTGTTTTTT. It is translated as CAIPQGGAGELFF. J is TRBJ2-2 and V is TRBV2; D possibly corresponds to TRBD1 (6 bases). The CDR3 covers 13 residues. V shed 10 bases and J shed 6 bases, with 15 bases lying between them. Germline CDR1 SNHLY, CDR2 FYNNEI.

The J gene is TRBJ1-2, the V gene TRBV7-2; D gene unclear. V was cut by 5 bases and J by 3 bases, with 19 bases left in between. This CDR3 comprises 16 residues. Germline assignment: CDR1 SGHTA and CDR2 FQGNSA. CDR3 protein: CASSPWSWGGDYGYTF. The CDR3 region has the DNA TGTGCCAGCAGCCCCTGGTCCTGGGGTGGGGACTATGGCTACACCTTC. The full variable domain, in which reference TRBV7-2 and TRBJ1-2 provide the parts outside the CDR3, is GAGVSQSPSNKVTEKGKDVELRCDPISGHTALYWYRQSLGQGLEFLIYFQGNSAPDKSGLPSDRFSAERTGGSVSTLTIQRTQQEDSAVYLCASSPWSWGGDYGYTFGSGTRLTVV.

The chain has TRBV27 and TRBJ2-2, with D perhaps assigned TRBD1 or TRBD2 (5 bases each). CDR1 is MNHEY and CDR2 is SMNVEV in the germline V gene (reference sequence). V lost 8 bases, J lost 7 bases, and 11 bases lay in between. This CDR3 has 12 residues. DNA of the CDR3: TGTGCCAGCTGGACTGGGGGCGGGGAGCTGTTTTTT. It codes for CASWTGGGELFF.

The chain carries TRBV6-6 and TRBJ2-1; 8 bases are shared with TRBD1. The CDR3 consists of 15 residues. The V segment lost 6 bases and the J segment 9 bases; nucleotides outside the gene matches: 13. Germline lookup yields CDR1 MNHNY and CDR2 SVGAGI (reference sequence). The CDR3 region has the DNA TGTGCCAGCAGCCACGACAGGGGTGATGGTCCTGAGCAGTTCTTC. Translated: CASSHDRGDGPEQFF.

The chain uses TRBV9 and TRBJ2-1; TRBD1 matches 10 bases. From germline, CDR1 is SGDLS and CDR2 YYNGEE. Losses at the gene ends were 3 bases for V and 9 bases for J; bases not matched to a gene: 12. This CDR3 is 16 amino acids long. CDR3 in DNA: TGTGCCAGCAGCGGCGACAGGGGGCGCTTTTCGCGTGAGCAGTTCTTC. It specifies CASSGDRGRFSREQFF.

The CDR3 coding sequence is TGTGCCAGCAGCTGGGCAGGGCGGGACACTGAAGCTTTCTTT. Protein: CASSWAGRDTEAFF. The rearrangement uses TRBV5-6 and TRBJ1-1; the D gene is possibly TRBD1 (5 bases). The V and J ends lost 3 bases and 3 bases respectively, with 12 bases between them. This CDR3 comprises 14 residues. CDR1 and CDR2 (germline): SGHDT, YYEEEE.

The chain joins TRBV10-3 to TRBJ2-2; perhaps TRBD2 as D (6 bases). The CDR3 runs 15 residues. The germline V gene has CDR1 ENHRY and CDR2 SYGVKD. The V end was cut by 8 bases, the J end by 0 bases, with 13 bases between. As DNA, the CDR3 is TGTGCCATCCGATTAGCGGCCGCGAACACCGGGGAGCTGTTTTTT. Protein: CAIRLAAANTGELFF.

The V call is TRBV29-1, the J call TRBJ1-2; 8 bases map to TRBD1. V dropped 3 bases and J dropped 0; count of bases not matched to a gene: 9. Germline V lookup: CDR1 SQVTM, CDR2 ANQGSEA. This CDR3 comprises 16 residues. CDR3 sequence (DNA): TGCAGCGTTGAGGGAGCAGGGGGCTTAGCTAACTATGGCTACACCTTC. Amino acids: CSVEGAGGLANYGYTF.